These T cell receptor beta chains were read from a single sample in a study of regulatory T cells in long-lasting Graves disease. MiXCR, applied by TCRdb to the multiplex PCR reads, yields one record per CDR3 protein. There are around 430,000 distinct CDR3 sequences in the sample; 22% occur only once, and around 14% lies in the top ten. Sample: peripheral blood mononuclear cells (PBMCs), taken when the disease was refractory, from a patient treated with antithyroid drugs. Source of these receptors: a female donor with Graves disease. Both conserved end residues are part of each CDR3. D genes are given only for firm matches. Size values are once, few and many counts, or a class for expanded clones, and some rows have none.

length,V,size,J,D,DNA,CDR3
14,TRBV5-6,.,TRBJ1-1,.,TGTGCCAGCAGCACACCGGACAGCGGCACTGAAGCTTTCTTT,CASSTPDSGTEAFF
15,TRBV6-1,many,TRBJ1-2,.,TGTGCCAGCATCGAATCGGAACAAACTTGGGGTGGCTACACCTTC,CASIESEQTWGGYTF
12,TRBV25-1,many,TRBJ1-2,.,TGTGCCAGCAGTGCGACAGGTTCCGGCTACACCTTC,CASSATGSGYTF
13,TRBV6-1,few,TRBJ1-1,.,TGTGCCAGCATCGGCGCCGCGAACACTGAAGCTTTCTTT,CASIGAANTEAFF
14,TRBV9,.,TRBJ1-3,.,TGTGCCAGCAGCGTAGGGAGCTCTGGAAACACCACATATTTT,CASSVGSSGNTTYF
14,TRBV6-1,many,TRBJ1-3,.,TGTGCCAGCAGTACGACCTTCGACGGAGACACCATATATTTT,CASSTTFDGDTIYF
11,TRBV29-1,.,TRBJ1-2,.,TGCAGCGTGTCAGGGGATCCTGGCTACACCTTC,CSVSGDPGYTF
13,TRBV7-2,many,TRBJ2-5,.,TGTGCCAGCAGCTTAAGCAGGGAAGAGACCCAGTACTTC,CASSLSREETQYF
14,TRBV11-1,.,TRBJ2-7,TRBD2,TGTGACAGCAGGAAGCGGGGACTGCTCTACGAGCAGTACTTC,CDSRKRGLLYEQYF
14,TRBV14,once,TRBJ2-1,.,TGTGCCAGCAGCCACCGAGGGGGGGCGGGTGAGCAGTTCTTC,CASSHRGGAGEQFF
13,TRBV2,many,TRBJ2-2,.,TGTGCCAGCAGTGAGGACCCCCCCGGGGAGCTGTTTTTT,CASSEDPPGELFF
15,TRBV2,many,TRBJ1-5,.,TGTGCCAGCAGTGGGGTGACAAATAGCAATCAGCCCCAGCATTTT,CASSGVTNSNQPQHF
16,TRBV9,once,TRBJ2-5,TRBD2,TGTGCCAGCAGTGAGGGACTAGCGGGGCCCGTGGGGACCCAGTACTTC,CASSEGLAGPVGTQYF
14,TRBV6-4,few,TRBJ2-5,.,TGTGCCAGCAGTGAAAAAGGGATCCAAGAGACCCAGTACTTC,CASSEKGIQETQYF
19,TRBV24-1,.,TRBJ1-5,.,TGTGCCACCAGTCCACGATCGAATAGTGGGGCCGGTAGCAATCAGCCCCAGCATTTT,CATSPRSNSGAGSNQPQHF
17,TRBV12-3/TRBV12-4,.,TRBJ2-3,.,TGTGCCAGCAGTTTAATACAGGGAGGAAGGGACACAGATACGCAGTATTTT,CASSLIQGGRDTDTQYF
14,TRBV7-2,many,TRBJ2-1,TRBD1,TGTGCCAGCAGCCCACGCGGGGACAGGGGGGTGCAGTTCTTC,CASSPRGDRGVQFF
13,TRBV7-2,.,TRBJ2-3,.,TGTGCCAGCAGCTTGACAGAACTTCATACGCAGTATTTT,CASSLTELHTQYF
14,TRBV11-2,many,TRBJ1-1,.,TGTGCCAGCAGCTTAGTATCCGCGAACACTGAAGCTTTCTTT,CASSLVSANTEAFF
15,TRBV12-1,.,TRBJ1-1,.,TGTGCCAGCAGCGGCCCGGGACAGCATAACACTGAAGCTTTCTTT,CASSGPGQHNTEAFF
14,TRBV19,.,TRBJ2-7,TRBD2,TGTGCCAGTAGCCCCACTAGCGCTGGCTACGAGCAGTACTTC,CASSPTSAGYEQYF
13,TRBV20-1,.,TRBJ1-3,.,TGCAGTGCTAGAACTACGGGGAGGGACACCATATATTTT,CSARTTGRDTIYF
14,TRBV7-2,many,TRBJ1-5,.,TGTGCCAGCAGCTTAGCGCTAGACGGACAGCCCCAGCATTTT,CASSLALDGQPQHF
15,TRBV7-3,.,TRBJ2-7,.,TGTGCCAGCAGCTTAACTGGGACTCCTGGCTACGAGCAGTACTTC,CASSLTGTPGYEQYF
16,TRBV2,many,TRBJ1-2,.,TGTGCCAGCAGTGAAGTGACCGGGACGGATAATTATGGCTACACCTTC,CASSEVTGTDNYGYTF
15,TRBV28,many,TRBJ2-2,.,TGTGCCAGCAGTTTAAACCGCCGGCCGTTCGGGGAGCTGTTTTTT,CASSLNRRPFGELFF
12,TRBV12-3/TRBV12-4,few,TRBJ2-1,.,TGTGCCAGCAGTTTCCCGGACAATGAGCAGTTCTTC,CASSFPDNEQFF
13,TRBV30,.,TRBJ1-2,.,TGTGCCGGAACGGGTCGCCGAAATTATGGCTACACCTTC,CAGTGRRNYGYTF
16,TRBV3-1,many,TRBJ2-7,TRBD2,TGTGCCAGCAGCCAAGCCTACGGGACTATGTTCTACGAGCAGTACTTC,CASSQAYGTMFYEQYF
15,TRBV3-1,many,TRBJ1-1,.,TGTGCCAGCAGCCAAGGGGACCCGTATGGCACTGAAGCTTTCTTT,CASSQGDPYGTEAFF
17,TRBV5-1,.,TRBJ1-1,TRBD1,TGCGCCAGCAGCTTGGGTCCCGGGACAGGGATGAACACTGAAGCTTTCTTT,CASSLGPGTGMNTEAFF
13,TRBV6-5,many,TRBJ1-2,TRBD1,TGTGCCAGCAGTTGGGTAGGGGGCGGTGGCTACACCTTC,CASSWVGGGGYTF
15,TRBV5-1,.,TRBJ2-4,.,TGCGCCAGCAGCTTGCCGGGCGCAGCCAAAAACATTCAGTACTTC,CASSLPGAAKNIQYF
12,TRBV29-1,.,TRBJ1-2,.,TGCAGCGTTGAAAAGTTGGGGACTGGCTACACCTTC,CSVEKLGTGYTF
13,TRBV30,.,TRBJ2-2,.,TGTGCCTGGAGGTTCGGGAACACCGGGGAGCTGTTTTTT,CAWRFGNTGELFF
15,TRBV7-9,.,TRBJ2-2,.,TGTGCCAGCAGCTTAGGGACGGTGAACACCGGGGAGCTGTTTTTT,CASSLGTVNTGELFF
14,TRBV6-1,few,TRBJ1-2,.,TGTGCCAGCAGTCCTCGGGTGGGGGGCGGAGGCTACACCTTC,CASSPRVGGGGYTF
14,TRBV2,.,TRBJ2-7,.,TGTGCCAGCAAGGGACCTAGCGCCTCCTACGAGCAGTACTTC,CASKGPSASYEQYF
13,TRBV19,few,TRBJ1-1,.,TGTGCCAGTTCAGGGAGCCTGGGCACTGAAGCTTTCTTT,CASSGSLGTEAFF
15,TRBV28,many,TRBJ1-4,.,TGTGCCAGCAGTTTATCTCGGGGGACTAATGAAAAACTGTTTTTT,CASSLSRGTNEKLFF